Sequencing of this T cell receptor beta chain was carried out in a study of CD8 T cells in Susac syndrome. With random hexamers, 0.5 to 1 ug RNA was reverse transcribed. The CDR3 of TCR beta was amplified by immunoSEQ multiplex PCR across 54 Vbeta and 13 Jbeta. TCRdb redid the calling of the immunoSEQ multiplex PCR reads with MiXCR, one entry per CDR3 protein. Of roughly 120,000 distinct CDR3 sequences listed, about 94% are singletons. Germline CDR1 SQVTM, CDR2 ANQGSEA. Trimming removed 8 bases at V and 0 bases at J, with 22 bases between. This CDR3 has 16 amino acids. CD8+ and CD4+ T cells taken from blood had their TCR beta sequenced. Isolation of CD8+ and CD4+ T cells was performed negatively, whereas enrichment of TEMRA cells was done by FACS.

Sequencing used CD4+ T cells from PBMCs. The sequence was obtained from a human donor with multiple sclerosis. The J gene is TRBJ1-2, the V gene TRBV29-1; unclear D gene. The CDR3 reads CSIGGQETNPNYGYTF. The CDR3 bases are TGCAGCATTGGCGGTCAGGAGACAAACCCTAACTATGGCTACACCTTC. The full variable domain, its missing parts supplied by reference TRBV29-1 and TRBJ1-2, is SAVISQKPSRDICQRGTSLTIQCQVDSQVTMMFWYRQQPGQSLTLIATANQGSEATYESGFVIDKFPISRPNLTFSTLTVSNMSPEDSSIYLCSIGGQETNPNYGYTFGSGTRLTVV.